The 27 T cell receptor beta chains below come from one sample, sequenced in a study of cytomegalovirus exposure and HLA in healthy donors (dated by TCRdb to about 2017). Libraries were prepared through the immunoSEQ multiplex PCR assay. A mixture of 60 forward primers for TCR Vbeta segments and 13 reverse primers for TCR Jbeta segments was used in the multiplex PCR. TCRdb took this table from immuneACCESS and kept in-frame rearrangements with V and J called. Such tables lack part of the clones; where checked against another copy, unresolved V genes explain under half of the gap, and the rest is unexplained. The sample has 150,000 to 200,000 clones on record, about 77% of them singletons. The biggest ten clones account for around 6% of the sample. Input material: PBMCs. These receptors were collected from a woman in her thirties in good health and CMV-seropositive.

This chain connects TRBV6-5 to TRBJ1-2; D uncertain. This CDR3 is 13 amino acids long. Looked up from germline, CDR1 is MNHEY and CDR2 is SVGAGI. V was clipped by 0 bases and J by 6 bases, with 8 bases between them. In DNA form, the CDR3 reads TGTGCCAGCAGTTACTCGAGGGATAATGGCTACACCTTC. Amino acids: CASSYSRDNGYTF.

This clone was seen once. The chain recombines TRBV2 with TRBJ2-7; D call uncertain. There are 12 residues in the CDR3. Germline CDR1 reads SNHLY; CDR2 reads FYNNEI. V gave up 0 bases and J gave up 9 bases, with 9 bases separating them. The CDR3 loop is CASSEALRVQYF. The CDR3 DNA reads as TGTGCCAGCAGTGAAGCGCTTCGGGTGCAGTACTTC.

The chain carries TRBV6-1 and TRBJ1-1; D is unresolved. The CDR3 totals 18 residues. Trimming stripped 4 bases from V and 0 bases from J, with 21 bases between. CDR1 and CDR2 from the germline V gene are MNHNS and SASEGT. The CDR3 DNA reads TGTGCCAGCAGTGCTTTCCCCCTTTTTGCGGGGATGAACACTGAAGCTTTCTTT. Protein sequence: CASSAFPLFAGMNTEAFF.

The chain combines TRBV7-8 with TRBJ2-1; the match to TRBD2 covers 9 bases. The CDR3 is 15 residues long. J lost 9 bases, V lost 0 bases, and 6 bases had no gene match. CDR1 and CDR2 (germline): SGHVS, FQNEAQ. The DNA of the CDR3 is TGTGCCAGCAGCTTAGCGGGACTAGCTTCGACTGAGCAGTTCTTC. This sequence encodes CASSLAGLASTEQFF.

The J gene is TRBJ2-7, the V gene TRBV7-2; no firm D call. The V gene lost 0 bases and the J gene lost 6 bases, with 6 bases spanning the gap. Germline CDR1 SGHTA, CDR2 FQGNSA. The CDR3 length is 12 residues. CDR3: CASSLASSEQYF. The CDR3 DNA sequence: TGTGCCAGCAGCTTAGCTTCCAGCGAGCAGTACTTC.

The CDR3 protein is CASRDRGSGNQPQHF. For the CDR3, the DNA is TGTGCCAGCAGGGACAGGGGGAGTGGCAATCAGCCCCAGCATTTT. The rearrangement links TRBV6-6 to TRBJ1-5; 10 nucleotides line up with TRBD1. With V trimmed by 6 bases and J by 2 bases, 4 bases remained unmatched. Germline lookup yields CDR1 MNHNY and CDR2 SVGAGI (reference sequence). The CDR3 spans 15 residues.

The rearrangement uses TRBV11-3 and TRBJ2-5; 7 positions agree with TRBD1. This CDR3 region has 15 residues. Germline V gene sequence: CDR1 SGHNT, CDR2 YENEEA. The J segment lost 2 bases and the V segment lost 5 bases, leaving 8 bases of the junction unmatched. The CDR3 coding sequence is TGTGCCAGCAGCGTAGGGGGACAGTTGCAAGAGACCCAGTACTTC. Residues: CASSVGGQLQETQYF.

V usage is TRBV6-6 and J usage is TRBJ1-3; D uncertain. CDR3 length: 14 amino acids. Germline CDR1 reads MNHNY; CDR2 reads SVGAGI (reference sequence). V was trimmed by 4 bases and J by 0 bases, leaving 7 bases between them. CDR3 protein: CASSSVNSGNTIYF. The DNA for the CDR3 is TGTGCCAGCAGTTCAGTCAACTCTGGAAACACCATATATTTT.

This clone appeared a single time. CDR3 DNA sequence: TGTGCCACCAAAGACAGAGGCCCCTACGAGCAGTACTTC. Protein sequence: CATKDRGPYEQYF. The chain links TRBV19 to TRBJ2-7; weak D call: TRBD1 (5 bases). Germline V gene data show CDR1 as LNHDA and CDR2 as SQIVND (reference sequence). Trimming removed 10 bases from V and 2 bases from J, with 15 bases in between. CDR3 size: 13 residues. Supplemented by reference TRBV19 and TRBJ2-7, the full variable domain reads DGGITQSPKYLFRKEGQNVTLSCEQNLNHDAMYWYRQDPGQGLRLIYYSQIVNDFQKGDIAEGYSVSREKKESFPLTVTSAQKNPTAFYLCATKDRGPYEQYFGPGTRLTVT.

Notes on this clone: A much more abundant neighbour one base away suggests this may be a read error. At the DNA level, this CDR3 is encoded by other sequences in the same sample as well. The chain combines TRBV27 with TRBJ1-1; 8 bases agree with TRBD1. The CDR3 has 14 amino acids. The junction had 2 bases not matched to a gene; V was cut back by 4 bases and J by 1 base. Germline CDR1 is MNHEY and CDR2 is SMNVEV (reference sequence). The CDR3 here is CASSSGQENTEAFF. The CDR3 bases are TGTGCCAGCAGTTCGGGACAGGAGAACACTGAAGCTTTCTTT.

The V call is TRBV4-1, the J call TRBJ1-2, with D hard to call. V was clipped by 1 base and J by 4 bases, with 13 bases between them. CDR1 is MGHRA and CDR2 is YSYEKL in the germline V gene. The CDR3 totals 15 residues. For the CDR3, the DNA is TGCGCCAGCAGCCAAGCACTCCCCAGCGTCTATGGCTACACCTTC. Encoded protein: CASSQALPSVYGYTF.

The rearrangement uses TRBV7-9 and TRBJ1-4, with 7 bases lining up with TRBD1. This CDR3 has 14 residues. CDR1 is SEHNR, CDR2 FQNEAQ, per germline (reference sequence). With 4 bases clipped from V and 8 bases from J, the junction kept 7 bases outside the gene matches. CDR3 loop: CASSSQGVWEKLFF. CDR3 in DNA: TGTGCCAGCAGCTCCCAGGGGGTCTGGGAAAAACTGTTTTTT.

This rearrangement joins TRBV29-1 to TRBJ1-1; D gene uncertain. The CDR3 runs to 12 residues. Trimming took off 2 bases at V and 2 bases at J, with 6 bases between the two ends. Germline assignment: CDR1 SQVTM and CDR2 ANQGSEA. CDR3 sequence: CSVEYGNTEAFF. For the CDR3, the DNA is TGCAGCGTTGAATACGGTAACACTGAAGCTTTCTTT.

This chain links TRBV11-2 with TRBJ2-7, with D perhaps matching TRBD1 (5 bases). CDR1 and CDR2 from the germline V gene are SGHAT and FQNNGV. V lost 0 bases, J lost 2 bases, and 8 bases lay in between. CDR3 length equals 14 residues. Here the CDR3 reads CASSLEPGPYEQYF. CDR3 DNA: TGTGCCAGCAGCTTAGAGCCAGGGCCCTACGAGCAGTACTTC.

The V gene is TRBV15, the J gene TRBJ2-7, with TRBD2 identical over 7 bases. V shed 8 bases and J 0 bases; nucleotides not matched to a gene: 7. This CDR3 is 14 amino acids long. The germline CDR1 and CDR2 sequences are LNHNV and YYDKDF (reference sequence). CDR3 sequence: CATQAGLSSYEQYF. The CDR3 nucleotides read TGTGCCACCCAAGCGGGGCTGAGCTCCTACGAGCAGTACTTC.

This clone was counted once. The chain joins TRBV7-9 to TRBJ1-3; TRBD1 might be the D (6 bases). Trimming shortened V by 7 bases and J by 3 bases, and 22 bases separated the two germline ends. The germline V gene encodes CDR1 SEHNR and CDR2 FQNEAQ (reference sequence). The CDR3 runs 17 residues. The chain's CDR3 is CASMNLGRGSLGNTIYF. The CDR3 DNA reads TGTGCCAGCATGAACCTAGGCAGGGGTAGCCTTGGAAACACCATATATTTT.

A few counts support this clone. The rearrangement joins TRBV10-3 to TRBJ2-3; 7 bases map to TRBD1. This CDR3 has 16 amino acids. Germline-derived CDR1 and CDR2 are ENHRY and SYGVKD. Trimming removed 2 bases from V and 2 bases from J; junction bases left unmatched: 7. In DNA form, the CDR3 reads TGTGCCATCAGTGAGGCCCTACAGGGGAACACAGATACGCAGTATTTT. It translates to CAISEALQGNTDTQYF.

The chain couples TRBV4-1 to TRBJ2-5; tentative D call: TRBD1 (5 bases). The tail of the sequence fits TRBJ2-7 better, so the J call may be wrong. The germline CDR1 and CDR2 sequences are MGHRA and YSYEKL. There are 14 residues in the CDR3. The CDR3: CASSQVPGNYEQYF. CDR3 nucleotide sequence: TGCGCCAGCAGCCAAGTACCAGGGAACTACGAGCAGTACTTC.

V and J are TRBV9 and TRBJ1-1; unclear D gene. The CDR3 is made up of 11 amino acids. V dropped 8 bases and J dropped 10 bases, with 15 bases sitting between them. The germline CDR1 and CDR2 sequences are SGDLS and YYNGEE. The CDR3 reads CASGEGLRAFF. The DNA of the CDR3 is TGTGCCAGTGGGGAGGGCCTTAGAGCTTTCTTT. The complete variable domain, with remaining parts taken from reference TRBV9 and TRBJ1-1, reads DSGVTQTPKHLITATGQRVTLRCSPRSGDLSVYWYQQSLDQGLQFLIQYYNGEERAKGNILERFSAQQFPDLHSELNLSSLELGDSALYFCASGEGLRAFFGQGTRLTVV.

V usage is TRBV6-5 and J usage is TRBJ1-1; 8 bases match TRBD1. CDR3 length: 14 residues. CDR1 is MNHEY and CDR2 is SVGAGI in the germline V gene. V was pared by 8 bases and J by 4 bases, with 9 bases of the junction left unmatched. The CDR3 DNA sequence: TGTGCCAGCGACTCCGACAGGGGTGGCACTGAAGCTTTCTTT. Translated, it gives CASDSDRGGTEAFF.

The chain joins TRBV28 to TRBJ2-7; 7 bases fit TRBD2. The CDR3 totals 12 residues. Losses at the gene ends were 8 bases for V and 3 bases for J; bases not matched to a gene: 4. CDR1 is MDHEN, CDR2 SYDVKM, per germline. The CDR3 DNA reads as TGTGCCAGCCAAATAGCGGGCTACGAGCAGTACTTC. Translation: CASQIAGYEQYF. Variable domain in full (rest from reference TRBV28 and TRBJ2-7): DVKVTQSSRYLVKRTGEKVFLECVQDMDHENMFWYRQDPGLGLRLIYFSYDVKMKEKGDIPEGYSVSREKKERFSLILESASTNQTSMYLCASQIAGYEQYFGPGTRLTVT.

V and J are TRBV5-4 and TRBJ1-1; D call uncertain. Germline values: CDR1 SGHNT, CDR2 YYREEE (reference sequence). There are 14 residues in the CDR3. Between the trimmed V and J ends, which lost 0 bases and 2 bases, there was a span of 8 bases. This CDR3 is CASSLGGLNTEAFF. The CDR3 DNA reads TGTGCCAGCAGCTTGGGAGGGTTAAACACTGAAGCTTTCTTT.

The chain is built from TRBV27 and TRBJ1-5, with TRBD1 matching 9 bases. V gave up 5 bases and J gave up 6 bases; unmatched junction bases: 11. CDR3 size: 16 residues. CDR1 and CDR2 (germline): MNHEY, SMNVEV (reference sequence). The CDR3 loop reads CASSLTGTGSVQPQHF. The CDR3 coding sequence is TGTGCCAGCAGTCTCACGGGGACAGGGAGTGTTCAGCCCCAGCATTTT.

The V call is TRBV27, the J call TRBJ2-5, with a possible D match to TRBD2 (5 bases). Germline values: CDR1 MNHEY, CDR2 SMNVEV (reference sequence). The germline V and J ends were trimmed by 9 bases and 2 bases, with 19 bases remaining between them. The CDR3 totals 15 residues. CDR3 sequence: CASWEHRSGQETQYF. As DNA, the CDR3 is TGTGCCAGTTGGGAACACCGTTCGGGGCAAGAGACCCAGTACTTC.

The rearrangement uses TRBV2 and TRBJ1-5; D not certain. The germline V and J ends were trimmed by 0 bases and 5 bases, with 8 bases remaining between them. CDR3 length: 14 residues. The germline gives CDR1 SNHLY, CDR2 FYNNEI. The CDR3 loop is CASSEANTYQPQHF. CDR3 nucleotides: TGTGCCAGCAGTGAAGCGAACACCTATCAGCCCCAGCATTTT.

The CDR3 here is CASCQGAYNEQFF. The CDR3 DNA is TGTGCCAGCTGCCAGGGGGCGTACAATGAGCAGTTCTTC. The chain uses TRBV6-1 and TRBJ2-1; 8 bases line up with TRBD1. The germline V gene encodes CDR1 MNHNS and CDR2 SASEGT. V gave up 8 bases and J gave up 4 bases; unmatched junction bases: 4. CDR3 length: 13 amino acids.

The chain joins TRBV5-1 to TRBJ1-4; TRBD1 aligns across 9 bases. Germline CDR1 is SGHRS and CDR2 is YFSETQ. V lost 0 bases and J lost 4; bases outside the gene matches: 7. This CDR3 comprises 17 residues. CDR3 region: CASSLGRGGQGNEKLFF. For the CDR3, the DNA is TGCGCCAGCAGCTTGGGACGAGGGGGACAGGGTAATGAAAAACTGTTTTTT.